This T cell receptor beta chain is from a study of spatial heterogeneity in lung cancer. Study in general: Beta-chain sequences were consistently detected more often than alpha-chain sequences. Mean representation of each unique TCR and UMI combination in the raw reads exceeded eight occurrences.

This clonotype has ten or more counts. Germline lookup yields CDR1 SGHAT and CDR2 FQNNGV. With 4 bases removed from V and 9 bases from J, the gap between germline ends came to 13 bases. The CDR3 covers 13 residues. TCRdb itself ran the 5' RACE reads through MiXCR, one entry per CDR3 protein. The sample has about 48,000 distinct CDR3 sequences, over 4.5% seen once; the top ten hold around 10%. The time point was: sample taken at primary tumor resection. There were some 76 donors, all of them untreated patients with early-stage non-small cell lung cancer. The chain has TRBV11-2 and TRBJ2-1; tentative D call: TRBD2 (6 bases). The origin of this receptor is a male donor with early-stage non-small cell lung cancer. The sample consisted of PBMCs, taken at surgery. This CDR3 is CASSSPRGGEQFF. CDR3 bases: TGTGCCAGCAGCTCCCCCCGGGGAGGTGAGCAGTTCTTC.